In its sample, the clone carrying this T cell receptor (beta chain) is medium-sized. The antigen is undetermined. This beta chain turned up in a library designed for alpha chains; as an off-target read, its abundance says little. The sample comes from a study of spatial heterogeneity in lung cancer. Study-wide findings and caveats: Intratumoral expanded alpha and beta TCR counts were found to track tumor mutation counts.

All TCR cDNA molecules were individually tagged with a unique molecular identifier. TCRdb called the 5' RACE reads again in MiXCR, with one record for every CDR3 protein. This table holds about 1,900 distinct CDR3 sequences, 20% to 25% found once. Time point defined: sample taken at primary tumor resection. The ends lost 5 bases at V and 7 bases at J; junction bases unmatched: 9. In germline, CDR1 is PRHDT, CDR2 FYEKMQ (reference sequence). This CDR3 has 15 amino acids. The specimen comprised lung tumor tissue, sampled at surgery. The clonotype was recovered from a male donor with early-stage non-small cell lung cancer. The chain uses TRBV13 and TRBJ2-2, with 8 bases fitting TRBD2. For the CDR3, the DNA is TGTGCCAGCAGCGCCCCCGGCGGGGGGTTCGGGGAGCTGTTTTTT. Amino acid sequence: CASSAPGGGFGELFF.